This TCR beta chain derives from a study of CD8+ T cells in alopecia areata. The ends were cut back, 5 bases at V and 14 bases at J, with 10 bases in the middle. CDR1 is DFQATT, CDR2 SNEGSKA, per germline (reference sequence). The CDR3 has 10 amino acids. Treatment defined: oral pan-JAK inhibitor, 5-10 mg twice daily. In each case, RNA was isolated and then reverse transcribed into cDNA as the sequencing template. The protocol was immunoSEQ multiplex PCR, while the TCRdb copy is restricted to in-frame clones and leaves out a portion. The data contain roughly 200,000 clones, roughly three fifths of them seen just once; the ten biggest clones take up approximately 3.4%. This clone was picked up one time.

Sequencing was performed on CD4+ T cells sorted from blood, taken at week 4, from a patient treated with tofacitinib. The TCR sequence derives from a human donor with alopecia areata. V usage is TRBV20-1 and J usage is TRBJ1-6; no clear D. CDR3 nucleotides: TGCAGTGCTGTTTCTCGAGCCCTCCACTTT. Amino acids: CSAVSRALHF.